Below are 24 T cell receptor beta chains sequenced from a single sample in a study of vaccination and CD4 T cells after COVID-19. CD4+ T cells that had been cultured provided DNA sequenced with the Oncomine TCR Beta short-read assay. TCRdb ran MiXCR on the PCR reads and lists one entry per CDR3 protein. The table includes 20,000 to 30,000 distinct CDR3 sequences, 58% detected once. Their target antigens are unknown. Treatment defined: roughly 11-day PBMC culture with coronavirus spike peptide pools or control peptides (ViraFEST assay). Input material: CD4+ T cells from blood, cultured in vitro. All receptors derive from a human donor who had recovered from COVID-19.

The CDR3 DNA is TGTGCCAGCCAGGAGCGACCCTTCTACTCCTACGAGCAGTACTTC. Protein: CASQERPFYSYEQYF. This rearrangement joins TRBV2 to TRBJ2-7; D gene unclear. Trimming stripped 8 bases from V and 0 bases from J, with 17 bases between. Germline assignment: CDR1 SNHLY and CDR2 FYNNEI. The CDR3 totals 15 residues.

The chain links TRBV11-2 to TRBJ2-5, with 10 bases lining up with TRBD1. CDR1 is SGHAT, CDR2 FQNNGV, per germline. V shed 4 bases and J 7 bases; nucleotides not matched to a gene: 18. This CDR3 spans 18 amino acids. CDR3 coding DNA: TGTGCCAGCAGCTGGGCGACAGGGGGCAGGTCAAGAGAGAGGACCCAGTACTTC. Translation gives CASSWATGGRSRERTQYF.

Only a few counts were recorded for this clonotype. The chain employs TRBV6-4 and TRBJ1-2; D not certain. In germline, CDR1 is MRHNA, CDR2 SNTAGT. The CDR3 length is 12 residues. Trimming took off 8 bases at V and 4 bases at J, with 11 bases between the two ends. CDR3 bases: TGTGCCAGCGTTCGGGTAGGCTATGGCTACACCTTC. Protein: CASVRVGYGYTF.

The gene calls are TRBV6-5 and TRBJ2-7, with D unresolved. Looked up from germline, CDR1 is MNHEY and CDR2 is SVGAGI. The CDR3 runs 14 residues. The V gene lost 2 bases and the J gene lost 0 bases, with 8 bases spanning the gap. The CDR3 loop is CASSYTVSSYEQYF. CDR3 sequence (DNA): TGTGCCAGCAGTTACACGGTGAGCTCCTACGAGCAGTACTTC.

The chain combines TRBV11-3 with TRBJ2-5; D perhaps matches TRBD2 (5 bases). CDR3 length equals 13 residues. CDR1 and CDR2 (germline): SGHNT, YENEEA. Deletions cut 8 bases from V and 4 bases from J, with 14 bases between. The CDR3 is CASGSRRGETQYF. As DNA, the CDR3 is TGTGCCAGCGGTTCGCGCCGGGGAGAGACCCAGTACTTC.

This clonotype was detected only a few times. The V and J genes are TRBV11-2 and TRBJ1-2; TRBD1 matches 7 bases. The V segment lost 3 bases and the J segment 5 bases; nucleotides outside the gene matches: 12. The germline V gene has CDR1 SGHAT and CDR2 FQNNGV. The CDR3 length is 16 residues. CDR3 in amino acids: CASSFGGGGLMYGYTF. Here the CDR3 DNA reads TGTGCCAGCAGCTTCGGTGGAGGGGGCCTTATGTATGGCTACACCTTC.

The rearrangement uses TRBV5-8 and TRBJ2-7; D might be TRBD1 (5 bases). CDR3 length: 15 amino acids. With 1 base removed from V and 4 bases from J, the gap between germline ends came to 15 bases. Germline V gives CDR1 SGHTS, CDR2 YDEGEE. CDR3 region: CASSLYRTGGYEQYF. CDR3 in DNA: TGTGCCAGCAGCTTGTACAGGACGGGTGGGTACGAGCAGTACTTC.

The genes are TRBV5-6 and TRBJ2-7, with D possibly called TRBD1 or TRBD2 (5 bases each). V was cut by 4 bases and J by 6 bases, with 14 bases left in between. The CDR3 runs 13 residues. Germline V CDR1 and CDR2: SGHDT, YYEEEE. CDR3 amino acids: CASSPLGGREQYF. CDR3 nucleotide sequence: TGTGCCAGCAGCCCGCTTGGGGGACGCGAGCAGTACTTC.

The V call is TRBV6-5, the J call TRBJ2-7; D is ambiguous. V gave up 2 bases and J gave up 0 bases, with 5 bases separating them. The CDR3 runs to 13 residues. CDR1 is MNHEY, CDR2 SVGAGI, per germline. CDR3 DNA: TGTGCCAGCAGTTACGACAACTCCTACGAGCAGTACTTC. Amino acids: CASSYDNSYEQYF.

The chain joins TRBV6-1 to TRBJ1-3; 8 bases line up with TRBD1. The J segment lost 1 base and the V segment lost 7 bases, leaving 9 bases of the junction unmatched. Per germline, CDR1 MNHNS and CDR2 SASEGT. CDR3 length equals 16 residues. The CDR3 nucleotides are TGTGCCAGCACTACCGGACAGGGTGCTTCTGGAAACACCATATATTTT. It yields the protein CASTTGQGASGNTIYF.

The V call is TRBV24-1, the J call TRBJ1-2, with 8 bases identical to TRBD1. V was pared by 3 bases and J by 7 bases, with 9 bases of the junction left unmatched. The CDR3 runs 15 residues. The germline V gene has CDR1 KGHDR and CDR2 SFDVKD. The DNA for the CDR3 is TGTGCCACCAGTGATGAACAGGACAGGGTTAGTGGCTACACCTTC. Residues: CATSDEQDRVSGYTF.

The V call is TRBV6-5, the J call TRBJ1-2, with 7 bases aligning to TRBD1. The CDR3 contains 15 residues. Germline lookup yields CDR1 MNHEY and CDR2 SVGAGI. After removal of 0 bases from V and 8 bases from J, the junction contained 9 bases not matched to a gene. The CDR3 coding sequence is TGTGCCAGCAGTTACTCTACTGGACAGGCCCGGGGCTACACCTTC. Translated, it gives CASSYSTGQARGYTF.

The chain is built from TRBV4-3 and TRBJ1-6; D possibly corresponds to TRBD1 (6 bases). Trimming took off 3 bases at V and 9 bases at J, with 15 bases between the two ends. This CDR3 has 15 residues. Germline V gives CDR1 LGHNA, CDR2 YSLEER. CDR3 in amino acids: CASSHNRDLGSPLHF. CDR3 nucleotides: TGCGCCAGCAGCCATAACAGGGATTTGGGTTCACCCCTCCACTTT.

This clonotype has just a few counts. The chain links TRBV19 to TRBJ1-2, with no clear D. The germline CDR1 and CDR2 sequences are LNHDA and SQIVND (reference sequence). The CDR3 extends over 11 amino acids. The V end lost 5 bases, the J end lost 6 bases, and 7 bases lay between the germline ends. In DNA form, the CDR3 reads TGTGCCAGTAGTCTCTCCGATGGCTACACCTTC. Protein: CASSLSDGYTF.

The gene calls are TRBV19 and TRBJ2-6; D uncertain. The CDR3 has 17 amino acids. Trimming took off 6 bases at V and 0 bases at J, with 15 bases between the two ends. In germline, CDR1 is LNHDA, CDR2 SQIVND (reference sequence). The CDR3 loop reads CASSIGILYSGANVLTF. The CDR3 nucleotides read TGTGCCAGTAGCATCGGTATTCTGTACTCTGGGGCCAACGTCCTGACTTTC.

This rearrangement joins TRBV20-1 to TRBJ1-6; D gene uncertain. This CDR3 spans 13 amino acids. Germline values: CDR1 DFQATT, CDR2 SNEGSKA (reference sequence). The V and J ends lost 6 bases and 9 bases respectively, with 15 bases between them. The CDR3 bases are TGCAGTGCGGGCGGAGGAGAGATTTCACCCCTCCACTTT. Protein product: CSAGGGEISPLHF.

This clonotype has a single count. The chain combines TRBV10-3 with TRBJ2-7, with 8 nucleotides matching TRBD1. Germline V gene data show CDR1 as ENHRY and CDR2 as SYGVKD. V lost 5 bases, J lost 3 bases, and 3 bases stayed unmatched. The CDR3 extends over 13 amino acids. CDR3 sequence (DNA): TGTGCCATCAGTTCCGACAGGGGCTACGAGCAGTACTTC. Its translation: CAISSDRGYEQYF.

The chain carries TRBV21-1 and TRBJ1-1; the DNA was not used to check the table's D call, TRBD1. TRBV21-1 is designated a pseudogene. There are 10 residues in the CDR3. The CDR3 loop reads CASRGCEAFF. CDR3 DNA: TGTGCCAGCCGGGGGTGTGAAGCTTTCTTT.

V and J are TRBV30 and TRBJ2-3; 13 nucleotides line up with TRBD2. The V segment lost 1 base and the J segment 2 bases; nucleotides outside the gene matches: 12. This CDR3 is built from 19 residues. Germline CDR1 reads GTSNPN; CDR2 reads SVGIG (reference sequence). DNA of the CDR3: TGTGCCTGGAGTGGACTAGCGGGGGGCCCCTTTCTTTACACAGATACGCAGTATTTT. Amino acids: CAWSGLAGGPFLYTDTQYF.

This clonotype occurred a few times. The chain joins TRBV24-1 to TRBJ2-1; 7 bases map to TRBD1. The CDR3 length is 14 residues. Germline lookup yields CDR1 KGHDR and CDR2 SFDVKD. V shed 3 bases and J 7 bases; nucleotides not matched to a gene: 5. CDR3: CATSDREQGNEQFF. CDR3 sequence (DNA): TGTGCCACCAGTGATCGAGAACAGGGGAATGAGCAGTTCTTC.

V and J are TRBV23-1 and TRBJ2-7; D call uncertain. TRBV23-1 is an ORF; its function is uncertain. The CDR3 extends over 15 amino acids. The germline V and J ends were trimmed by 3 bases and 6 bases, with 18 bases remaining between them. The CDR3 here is CASSHRRSSFPEQYF. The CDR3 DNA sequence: TGCGCCAGCAGTCATCGCCGGTCTTCTTTCCCCGAGCAGTACTTC.

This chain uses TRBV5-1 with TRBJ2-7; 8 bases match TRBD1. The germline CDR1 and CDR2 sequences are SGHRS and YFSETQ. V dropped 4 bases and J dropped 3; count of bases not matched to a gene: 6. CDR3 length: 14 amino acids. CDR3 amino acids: CASSLTGDVYEQYF. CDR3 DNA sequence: TGCGCCAGCAGCCTGACAGGGGATGTCTACGAGCAGTACTTC.

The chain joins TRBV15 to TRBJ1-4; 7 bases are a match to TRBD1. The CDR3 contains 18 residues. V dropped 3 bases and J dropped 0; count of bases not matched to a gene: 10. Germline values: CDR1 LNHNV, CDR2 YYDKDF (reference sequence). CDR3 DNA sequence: TGTGCCACCAGCAGGGGACAGACCTCTGACCCAACTAATGAAAAACTGTTTTTT. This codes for CATSRGQTSDPTNEKLFF.

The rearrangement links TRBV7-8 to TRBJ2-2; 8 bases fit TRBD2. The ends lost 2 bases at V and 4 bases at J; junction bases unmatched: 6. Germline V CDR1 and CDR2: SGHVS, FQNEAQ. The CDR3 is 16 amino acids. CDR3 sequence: CASSLLSGGATGELFF. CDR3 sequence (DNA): TGTGCCAGCAGCTTACTCTCGGGGGGGGCCACCGGGGAGCTGTTTTTT. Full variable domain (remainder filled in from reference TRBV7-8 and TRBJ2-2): GAGVSQSPRYKVAKRGQDVALRCDPISGHVSLFWYQQALGQGPEFLTYFQNEAQLDKSGLPSDRFFAERPEGSVSTLKIQRTQQEDSAVYLCASSLLSGGATGELFFGEGSRLTVL.